This T cell receptor (beta chain) derives from a study of CD8+CD57+ T cells in acquired aplastic anemia. Study-wide context: The mean DNA yield obtained from sorted CD4+ and CD8+ cells came to about 3 ug.

Patients who underwent sequencing had shown CD8+CD57+ cell expansion by flow cytometry. Using genomic DNA as the template, TCR beta VDJ and CDR3 profiling was carried out. TCRdb independently ran MiXCR on the reads; one entry per CDR3 protein. The sample yields under 200,000 distinct CDR3 sequences, roughly 48% seen once. Trimming stripped 3 bases from V and 2 bases from J, with 10 bases between. This CDR3 region has 14 residues. Germline CDR1 is SGHTA and CDR2 is FQGNSA. This receptor was obtained from a human donor with aplastic anemia. Sequencing used sorted CD4+, CD8+, or CD8+CD57+ T cells (not recorded which) from PBMCs. The gene calls are TRBV7-2 and TRBJ2-5; TRBD1 is a possible D gene (5 bases). DNA for the CDR3: TGTGCCAGCAGCTTCTCCAGGGCACAAGAGACCCAGTACTTC. Encoded protein: CASSFSRAQETQYF.